One sample yielded the 25 T cell receptor beta chains listed below, sequenced in a study of blood T cell repertoires in COVID-19. Data came from immunoSEQ multiplex PCR; TCRdb stores just in-frame clones and leaves some out. The sample holds roughly 150,000 clones, approximately 85% seen once. The material sequenced was peripheral blood. All receptors come from an elderly man with COVID-19, enrolled during active disease.

This chain links TRBV2 with TRBJ2-7; D unclear. Trimming removed 4 bases from V and 4 bases from J, with 14 bases in between. Germline V gene lookup returns CDR1 SNHLY and CDR2 FYNNEI. The CDR3 runs 14 residues. The CDR3 region is CASSARQLLYEQYF. The CDR3 nucleotides are TGTGCCAGCAGTGCGAGGCAGTTACTTTACGAGCAGTACTTC.

V and J are TRBV5-6 and TRBJ1-5; D call uncertain. This CDR3 has 15 amino acids. The ends were cut back, 5 bases at V and 1 base at J, with 13 bases in the middle. Germline CDR1 and CDR2: SGHDT and YYEEEE. CDR3 nucleotides: TGTGCCAGCAGGAGGAGCGGGGTGAGCAATCAGCCCCAGCATTTT. Its protein product is CASRRSGVSNQPQHF.

This chain connects TRBV5-1 to TRBJ1-2; D call uncertain. The CDR3 covers 13 residues. Per the germline V gene, CDR1 is SGHRS and CDR2 is YFSETQ. V lost 1 base, J lost 2 bases, and 6 bases lay in between. The CDR3 nucleotides are TGCGCCAGCAGCTTGCCAGGAAACTATGGCTACACCTTC. Residues: CASSLPGNYGYTF.

CDR3 residues: CASSSGGSYNSPLHF. The CDR3 DNA reads TGCGCCAGCAGCTCCGGGGGCTCCTATAATTCACCCCTCCACTTT. This sequence joins TRBV5-1 and TRBJ1-6; a possible D gene is TRBD1 (5 bases). The CDR3 is 15 residues long. Trimming took off 3 bases at V and 0 bases at J, with 7 bases between the two ends. CDR1 and CDR2 from the germline V gene are SGHRS and YFSETQ.

The chain carries TRBV11-2 and TRBJ2-1; D remains unclear. The CDR3 is made up of 11 amino acids. Germline lookup yields CDR1 SGHAT and CDR2 FQNNGV. V shed 5 bases and J shed 6 bases, with 5 bases lying between them. The CDR3 DNA is TGTGCCAGCAGCCCGTTCAATGAGCAGTTCTTC. Protein sequence: CASSPFNEQFF.

J is TRBJ1-4 and V is TRBV2; D is possibly TRBD1 (6 bases). V dropped 0 bases and J dropped 9 bases, with 14 bases sitting between them. Germline V gives CDR1 SNHLY, CDR2 FYNNEI. The CDR3 has 15 amino acids. The CDR3 is CASSEARGGAQKLFF. The CDR3 coding sequence is TGTGCCAGCAGTGAAGCCCGAGGGGGTGCCCAAAAACTGTTTTTT.

The chain joins TRBV4-1 to TRBJ2-5; no reliable D call. Per germline, CDR1 MGHRA and CDR2 YSYEKL. The length of the CDR3 is 13 residues. Trimming took off 0 bases at V and 5 bases at J, with 7 bases between the two ends. In nucleotides, the CDR3 is TGCGCCAGCAGCCAAGAACTCCGTGAGACCCAGTACTTC. Residues: CASSQELRETQYF.

In regard to this clone: The CDR3 carries no conserved terminal phenylalanine or tryptophan, so it likely arises from a read error. The DNA is omitted, as the CDR3 cannot be located on it reliably, and the CDR3 follows TCRdb's listing. The chain uses TRBV7-3 and TRBJ2-3; TRBD2, the table's D call, lacks a check against the DNA. The CDR3 is 14 amino acids in total, end residues counted. CDR1 and CDR2 from the germline V gene are SGHTA and FQGTGA. The CDR3: CASSLTRTSGAPSQ.

This chain joins TRBV19 and TRBJ1-5; TRBD1 might be the D (6 bases). V shed 2 bases and J shed 0 bases, with 17 bases lying between them. Looked up from germline, CDR1 is LNHDA and CDR2 is SQIVND (reference sequence). There are 18 residues in the CDR3. The DNA of the CDR3 is TGTGCCAGTAGTATACGCAGGGGCAAAGACATTAGCAATCAGCCCCAGCATTTT. It is translated as CASSIRRGKDISNQPQHF.

The rearrangement links TRBV5-4 to TRBJ2-7; 9 nucleotides agree with TRBD1. The V segment lost 3 bases and the J segment 5 bases; nucleotides outside the gene matches: 6. Per germline, CDR1 SGHNT and CDR2 YYREEE (reference sequence). The CDR3 covers 14 residues. Written as DNA, the CDR3 is TGTGCCAGCAGCTCAGCGGACAGGGGAGACGAGCAGTACTTC. Its protein is CASSSADRGDEQYF.

This clone was observed a single time. The rearrangement links TRBV5-5 to TRBJ2-7; perhaps TRBD1 as D (5 bases). This CDR3 is 13 amino acids long. V was trimmed by 4 bases and J by 0 bases, leaving 8 bases between them. Germline values: CDR1 SGHKS, CDR2 YYEKEE (reference sequence). CDR3 region: CASSPDNSYEQYF. In DNA form, the CDR3 reads TGTGCCAGCAGCCCGGACAACTCCTACGAGCAGTACTTC.

The chain links TRBV15 to TRBJ2-7; D may be TRBD1 (5 bases). Germline CDR1 reads LNHNV; CDR2 reads YYDKDF (reference sequence). With 1 base removed from V and 2 bases from J, the gap between germline ends came to 9 bases. CDR3 length: 14 residues. CDR3 in amino acids: CATSRGTGPYEQYF. CDR3 DNA sequence: TGTGCCACCAGCAGAGGAACAGGTCCCTACGAGCAGTACTTC.

This clone was counted once. The chain is built from TRBV11-3 and TRBJ2-2; TRBD2 matches at 8 bases. This CDR3 has 19 amino acids. Germline assignment: CDR1 SGHNT and CDR2 YENEEA. Trimming removed 0 bases from V and 6 bases from J; junction bases left unmatched: 15. The DNA of the CDR3 is TGTGCCAGCAGCTTAGATCCCCCCGGACTAGCAGGCGGGGCCGGGGAGCTGTTTTTT. Protein: CASSLDPPGLAGGAGELFF.

This chain joins TRBV19 and TRBJ2-1; 7 bases align to TRBD1. The CDR3 is 14 amino acids. The germline V gene has CDR1 LNHDA and CDR2 SQIVND (reference sequence). Trimming at V came to 5 bases and at J to 3 bases, leaving 4 bases not matched to a gene. The CDR3, as DNA: TGTGCCAGTAGTTCCCGGGACAGCTACAATGAGCAGTTCTTC. This sequence encodes CASSSRDSYNEQFF.

The rearrangement links TRBV27 to TRBJ1-2; 10 nucleotides align to TRBD1. This CDR3 spans 14 amino acids. J gave up 7 bases and V 5 bases, and 7 bases lay outside the gene matches. Germline values: CDR1 MNHEY, CDR2 SMNVEV (reference sequence). The CDR3: CASSLRQGASGYTF. In DNA, the CDR3 is TGTGCCAGCAGTCTCAGACAGGGGGCGAGTGGCTACACCTTC.

The chain has TRBV27 and TRBJ2-1; D is perhaps TRBD1 (5 bases). Looked up from germline, CDR1 is MNHEY and CDR2 is SMNVEV (reference sequence). The CDR3 is 17 amino acids. V lost 3 bases to trimming and J lost 3 bases, with 18 bases between them. CDR3 protein: CASSFDSQGFDYNEQFF. Written as DNA, the CDR3 is TGTGCCAGCAGTTTCGACTCCCAGGGATTCGACTACAATGAGCAGTTCTTC.

The rearrangement uses TRBV29-1 and TRBJ1-1; a weak D match, TRBD1 (5 bases). Trimming pared 6 bases from V and 5 bases from J, leaving 16 bases between. Germline V gives CDR1 SQVTM, CDR2 ANQGSEA. CDR3 length equals 13 residues. The CDR3 loop reads CSVPTASSTEAFF. The CDR3 bases are TGCAGCGTCCCGACAGCCAGTTCGACTGAAGCTTTCTTT.

The rearrangement uses TRBV18 and TRBJ1-1, with 10 bases matching TRBD1. The CDR3 loop spans 16 amino acids. J lost 5 bases, V lost 2 bases, and 8 bases had no gene match. Germline-derived CDR1 and CDR2 are KGHSH and LQKENI. For the CDR3, the DNA is TGTGCCAGCTCACCATTGGGACAGGGGAGTCTGACTGAAGCTTTCTTT. Its translation: CASSPLGQGSLTEAFF.

In this sample, this clone turned up a few times. The chain links TRBV10-2 to TRBJ1-5; D uncertain. The CDR3 extends over 14 amino acids. Germline CDR1 is WSHSY and CDR2 is SAAADI. CDR3 sequence: CACSWAASNQPQHF. The CDR3 bases are TGCGCGTGCTCGTGGGCAGCAAGCAATCAGCCCCAGCATTTT.

For the CDR3, the DNA is TGCGCCAGCAGGAGGGACACCGGGGAGCTGTTTTTT. The encoded protein is CASRRDTGELFF. The chain couples TRBV5-1 to TRBJ2-2; maybe TRBD2 (5 bases). The CDR3 loop spans 12 amino acids. CDR1 and CDR2 (germline): SGHRS, YFSETQ. V lost 5 bases, J lost 3 bases, and 5 bases lay in between. Using reference TRBV5-1 and TRBJ2-2 for the parts outside the CDR3, the full variable domain is KAGVTQTPRYLIKTRGQQVTLSCSPISGHRSVSWYQQTPGQGLQFLFEYFSETQRNKGNFPGRFSGRQFSNSRSEMNVSTLELGDSALYLCASRRDTGELFFGEGSRLTVL.

The chain has TRBV3-1 (or the pseudogene TRBV3-2) and TRBJ2-3, with a possible D match to TRBD1 (5 bases). V was clipped by 4 bases and J by 7 bases, with 9 bases between them. Germline CDR1 and CDR2: LGHDT and YNNKEL (reference sequence). The CDR3 spans 12 residues. The CDR3 sequence is CASSLSGNTQYF. CDR3 in DNA: TGTGCCAGCAGCCTATCAGGGAATACGCAGTATTTT.

The V call is TRBV13, the J call TRBJ2-3; 7 nucleotides line up with TRBD1. J lost 5 bases, V lost 6 bases, and 5 bases had no gene match. The CDR3 has 13 residues. Looked up from germline, CDR1 is PRHDT and CDR2 is FYEKMQ (reference sequence). CDR3 sequence (DNA): TGTGCCAGCAGAGGACAGGAGGAAGATACGCAGTATTTT. Its translation is CASRGQEEDTQYF.

This chain connects TRBV4-3 to TRBJ2-5; 12 bases are shared with TRBD2. CDR3 size: 17 residues. V was pared by 0 bases and J by 5 bases, with 7 bases of the junction left unmatched. In germline, CDR1 is LGHNA, CDR2 YSLEER. CDR3 loop: CASSQDYTSGGPETQYF. The DNA for the CDR3 is TGCGCCAGCAGCCAAGATTACACTAGCGGGGGGCCGGAGACCCAGTACTTC.

The rearrangement uses TRBV4-3 and TRBJ1-2; D is perhaps TRBD1 (5 bases). V lost 0 bases and J 3 bases, leaving 17 bases between the germline ends. Germline CDR1 reads LGHNA; CDR2 reads YSLEER. The CDR3 consists of 17 residues. CDR3 coding DNA: TGCGCCAGCAGCCAAGATTTGGGACTGAGGGGACACTATGGCTACACCTTC. It yields the protein CASSQDLGLRGHYGYTF.

This clone showed up just a few times. The genes are TRBV9 and TRBJ1-1; D not certain. Trimming cost V 0 bases and J 0 bases, with 9 bases left between them. The CDR3 has 15 amino acids. Germline V gives CDR1 SGDLS, CDR2 YYNGEE. CDR3 region: CASSVGVSMNTEAFF. The CDR3 nucleotides read TGTGCCAGCAGCGTAGGGGTTAGCATGAACACTGAAGCTTTCTTT. The variable domain in full, completed from reference TRBV9 and TRBJ1-1, reads DSGVTQTPKHLITATGQRVTLRCSPRSGDLSVYWYQQSLDQGLQFLIQYYNGEERAKGNILERFSAQQFPDLHSELNLSSLELGDSALYFCASSVGVSMNTEAFFGQGTRLTVV.